These 8 T cell receptor beta chains were sequenced from one sample in a study of cytomegalovirus exposure and HLA in healthy donors. The PCR had 60 Vbeta and 13 Jbeta primers. The method was immunoSEQ multiplex PCR; TCRdb's version includes in-frame clones alone and lacks a portion of them. The table records approximately 150,000 clones, around 75% of them present only once. Sequencing was performed on PBMCs. These receptors were collected from a man aged 35 to 55 in good health and CMV-seronegative.

This chain links TRBV5-8 with TRBJ1-4; 8 bases match TRBD1. This CDR3 has 16 residues. With 1 base clipped from V and 7 bases from J, the junction kept 9 bases outside the gene matches. Germline-derived CDR1 and CDR2 are SGHTS and YDEGEE. The CDR3 reads CASSLYRGEFGEKLFF. CDR3 nucleotides: TGTGCCAGCAGCTTGTACAGGGGGGAATTCGGTGAAAAACTGTTTTTT.

This sequence joins TRBV7-9 and TRBJ1-1; D perhaps matches TRBD1 (6 bases). CDR3 size: 15 residues. CDR1 is SEHNR, CDR2 FQNEAQ, per germline (reference sequence). V lost 5 bases and J lost 1, with 14 bases in between. In DNA, the CDR3 is TGTGCCAGCAGCAATCAAGGGGGGGGGAACACTGAAGCTTTCTTT. This encodes CASSNQGGGNTEAFF. The full variable domain, rest sourced from reference TRBV7-9 and TRBJ1-1, is DTGVSQNPRHKITKRGQNVTFRCDPISEHNRLYWYRQTLGQGPEFLTYFQNEAQLEKSRLLSDRFSAERPKGSFSTLEIQRTEQGDSAMYLCASSNQGGGNTEAFFGQGTRLTVV.

The chain carries TRBV30 and TRBJ2-5; the match to TRBD1 covers 9 bases. This CDR3 comprises 12 residues. Germline CDR1 and CDR2: GTSNPN and SVGIG (reference sequence). V lost 5 bases, J lost 7 bases, and 5 bases stayed unmatched. As DNA, the CDR3 is TGTGCCTGGGAACAGGGGGCCGGGACCCAGTACTTC. It translates to CAWEQGAGTQYF. The full variable domain, rest sourced from reference TRBV30 and TRBJ2-5, is SQTIHQWPATLVQPVGSPLSLECTVEGTSNPNLYWYRQAAGRGLQLLFYSVGIGQISSEVPQNLSASRPQDRQFILSSKKLLLSDSGFYLCAWEQGAGTQYFGPGTRLLVL.

This clone was counted only a few times. The chain carries TRBV6-5 and TRBJ1-5; TRBD1 aligns across 10 bases. Trimming removed 5 bases from V and 7 bases from J; junction bases left unmatched: 5. Germline V gene data show CDR1 as MNHEY and CDR2 as SVGAGI. The CDR3 is made up of 14 amino acids. The CDR3 coding sequence is TGTGCCAGCAGTGACGGGACAGGGGACCAGCCCCAGCATTTT. Translation: CASSDGTGDQPQHF.

The table lists this clone with a few counts. This chain joins TRBV6-5 and TRBJ1-5, with TRBD1 matching over 9 bases. Per the germline V gene, CDR1 is MNHEY and CDR2 is SVGAGI. The CDR3 totals 13 residues. The trim removed 9 bases at V and 6 bases at J, leaving 6 bases unmatched. The CDR3 is CARRGQGTQPQHF. The CDR3 DNA reads as TGTGCCAGAAGAGGACAGGGGACTCAGCCCCAGCATTTT.

The rearrangement joins TRBV4-3 to TRBJ1-3; D is unclear. This CDR3 contains 14 residues. Trimming shortened V by 0 bases and J by 9 bases, and 12 bases separated the two germline ends. Germline assignment: CDR1 LGHNA and CDR2 YSLEER. As DNA, the CDR3 is TGCGCCAGCAGCCAAGAGCGGTCTAGAGGCACCATATATTTT. Its protein is CASSQERSRGTIYF.

V usage is TRBV5-4 and J usage is TRBJ1-6; 7 positions match TRBD1. Germline lookup yields CDR1 SGHNT and CDR2 YYREEE (reference sequence). The V segment lost 4 bases and the J segment 5 bases; nucleotides outside the gene matches: 9. The CDR3 length is 16 residues. Here the CDR3 reads CASSLLRDSNNSPLHF. CDR3 coding DNA: TGTGCCAGCAGCCTCCTCCGGGACAGTAATAATTCACCCCTCCACTTT. Based on the CDR3 plus reference TRBV5-4 and TRBJ1-6, the full variable domain is ETGVTQSPTHLIKTRGQQVTLRCSSQSGHNTVSWYQQALGQGPQFIFQYYREEENGRGNFPPRFSGLQFPNYSSELNVNALELDDSALYLCASSLLRDSNNSPLHFGNGTRLTVT.

V gene TRBV5-8 combines with J gene TRBJ1-1; D call uncertain. Trimming took off 4 bases at V and 6 bases at J, with 16 bases between the two ends. Germline values: CDR1 SGHTS, CDR2 YDEGEE. The CDR3 covers 14 residues. This CDR3 is CASSGWAGAPEAFF. CDR3 bases: TGTGCCAGCAGCGGCTGGGCAGGTGCCCCTGAAGCTTTCTTT.